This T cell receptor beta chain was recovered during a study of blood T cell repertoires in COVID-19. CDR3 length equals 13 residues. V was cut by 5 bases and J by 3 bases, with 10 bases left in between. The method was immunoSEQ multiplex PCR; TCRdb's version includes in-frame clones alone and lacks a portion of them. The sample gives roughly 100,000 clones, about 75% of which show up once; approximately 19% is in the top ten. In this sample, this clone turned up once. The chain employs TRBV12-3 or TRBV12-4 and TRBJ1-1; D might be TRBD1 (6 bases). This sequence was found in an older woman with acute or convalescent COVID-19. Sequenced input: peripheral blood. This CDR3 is CASSLRQDTEAFF. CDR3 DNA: TGTGCCAGCAGTCTACGACAGGACACTGAAGCTTTCTTT.